These T cell receptor beta chains were read from a single sample in a study of cytomegalovirus exposure and HLA in healthy donors. Repertoires were generated with immunoSEQ multiplex PCR, while TCRdb's copy carries only in-frame clones and drops some. In the table there are 150,000 to 200,000 clones, roughly 77% of which are singletons. Specimen: PBMCs. Receptors were obtained from a man aged 18 to 35 in good health and CMV-seropositive. Each CDR3 is given with its conserved first and last residue. A D gene is named only where the DNA matches it firmly. Clone size is given for some rows only: seen once, a few or many times, or a class if the clone is expanded.

DNA: TGTGCCAGCAGAACGACAAATCGGGAAAAACTGTTTTTT
CDR3: CASRTTNREKLFF
J: TRBJ1-4
D: NA
V: TRBV25-1
size: NA

DNA: TGTGCCAGCAGTTGGGACTCGGCCTACGAGCAGTACTTC
CDR3: CASSWDSAYEQYF
J: TRBJ2-7
D: NA
V: TRBV2
size: once

DNA: TGTGCCAGCACCATGGAAGGGGGAGGGCCTTCGGATACGCAGTATTTT
CDR3: CASTMEGGGPSDTQYF
J: TRBJ2-3
D: NA
V: TRBV7-2
size: NA

DNA: TGTGCCAGCAGCCGCGGGACTAGCGGCCGCTACGAGCAGTACTTC
CDR3: CASSRGTSGRYEQYF
J: TRBJ2-7
D: TRBD2
V: TRBV14
size: NA

DNA: TGCGCCAGCAGCTGGGTCAGGGGGTTCGATACGCAGTATTTT
CDR3: CASSWVRGFDTQYF
J: TRBJ2-3
D: TRBD1
V: TRBV5-1
size: NA

DNA: TGTGCCAGCTCACCACCGACGGGATCGATTCCAGATACGCAGTATTTT
CDR3: CASSPPTGSIPDTQYF
J: TRBJ2-3
D: NA
V: TRBV18
size: NA

DNA: TGTGCCAGCAGCTTACAGGGCCCCCTGCTTCTGACGGACATTCAGTACTTC
CDR3: CASSLQGPLLLTDIQYF
J: TRBJ2-4
D: NA
V: TRBV13
size: once

DNA: TGTGCCAGCAGTGAAGATCGCGGAAACACAGATACGCAGTATTTT
CDR3: CASSEDRGNTDTQYF
J: TRBJ2-3
D: NA
V: TRBV6-1
size: NA

DNA: TGTGCCAGCAGTGATCCCTTTGGAGGAATTAATGAAAAACTGTTTTTT
CDR3: CASSDPFGGINEKLFF
J: TRBJ1-4
D: NA
V: TRBV2
size: NA

DNA: TGTGCCAGCAGCTCGGGCGGGACAGTCCCGGCAGATACGCAGTATTTT
CDR3: CASSSGGTVPADTQYF
J: TRBJ2-3
D: NA
V: TRBV11-3
size: NA

DNA: TGTGCCAGCAGCCAAGCAGGAGGTGAGCAGTTCTTC
CDR3: CASSQAGGEQFF
J: TRBJ2-1
D: NA
V: TRBV14
size: NA

DNA: TGTGCCAGCAGTTTATTACTGGCGGTATACAATGAGCAGTTCTTC
CDR3: CASSLLLAVYNEQFF
J: TRBJ2-1
D: NA
V: TRBV27
size: NA

DNA: TGTTCCAGCAGCTCGCCGGACTGGAAAGCCTACGAGCAGTACTTC
CDR3: CSSSSPDWKAYEQYF
J: TRBJ2-7
D: NA
V: TRBV7-9
size: NA

DNA: TGTGCCAGCAGCTTAATTGCGGGTGACAGGGTTACTGGCTACACCTTC
CDR3: CASSLIAGDRVTGYTF
J: TRBJ1-2
D: TRBD1
V: TRBV7-3
size: few

DNA: TGTGCCAGCAGCCTGGGACAGAAGAACACTGAAGCTTTCTTT
CDR3: CASSLGQKNTEAFF
J: TRBJ1-1
D: TRBD1
V: TRBV5-8
size: NA

DNA: TGTGCCAGCAGTTTAGGGGCGGCGAGCGAGCAGTACTTC
CDR3: CASSLGAASEQYF
J: TRBJ2-7
D: NA
V: TRBV6-5
size: NA

DNA: TGCGCCAGCAGCTTAGGAGACAGGGTCGGTGGTGAGTTCTTC
CDR3: CASSLGDRVGGEFF
J: TRBJ2-1
D: TRBD1
V: TRBV5-1
size: NA

DNA: TGTGCCAGTAGTACCAGACAGGGATCCCACTACGAGCAGTACTTC
CDR3: CASSTRQGSHYEQYF
J: TRBJ2-7
D: TRBD1
V: TRBV19
size: NA

DNA: TGTGCCAGCAGCTTGCTGGGACAGGGGTCCAATGAGCAGTTCTTC
CDR3: CASSLLGQGSNEQFF
J: TRBJ2-1
D: TRBD1
V: TRBV5-6
size: NA

DNA: TGTGCCAGCAGCTTGGCGTGGACTAGCGGGATGAATGAGCAGTTCTTC
CDR3: CASSLAWTSGMNEQFF
J: TRBJ2-1
D: TRBD2
V: TRBV5-6
size: NA

DNA: TGTGCCAGCAGCCCACTAGCGGGAAAACCCTACGAGCAGTACTTC
CDR3: CASSPLAGKPYEQYF
J: TRBJ2-7
D: TRBD2
V: TRBV7-6
size: NA

DNA: TGCGCCAGCATGAGGGACAGGGGACCTGGGGAGCAGTACTTC
CDR3: CASMRDRGPGEQYF
J: TRBJ2-7
D: TRBD1
V: TRBV10-2
size: NA

DNA: TGTGCCAGCAGCCAAGTGGGACAATTTATCGCTTTCTTT
CDR3: CASSQVGQFIAFF
J: TRBJ1-1
D: NA
V: TRBV14
size: NA

DNA: TGTGCCAGCAGTCCCCCGGGGGGGTCGAACATTCAGTACTTC
CDR3: CASSPPGGSNIQYF
J: TRBJ2-4
D: TRBD2
V: TRBV7-2
size: NA

DNA: TGTGCTAGCAGCAATCGGACAGGTCAAGAGACCCAGTACTTC
CDR3: CASSNRTGQETQYF
J: TRBJ2-5
D: TRBD1
V: TRBV7-7
size: NA

DNA: TGCGCCAGCAGCCCGGGGACAGGGAATCTCCACGAGCAGTACTTC
CDR3: CASSPGTGNLHEQYF
J: TRBJ2-7
D: TRBD1
V: TRBV5-1
size: many

DNA: TGTGCCCTGGGGCTCAGGACCTACGAGCAGTACTTC
CDR3: CALGLRTYEQYF
J: TRBJ2-7
D: NA
V: TRBV30
size: NA

DNA: TGCGCCAGCAGCCAAGAACTACAGGGGGCTAACTATGGCTACACCTTC
CDR3: CASSQELQGANYGYTF
J: TRBJ1-2
D: TRBD1
V: TRBV4-1
size: NA

DNA: TGTGCCAGTAGTATAGGAGTAAGGGGCACTGAAGCTTTCTTT
CDR3: CASSIGVRGTEAFF
J: TRBJ1-1
D: NA
V: TRBV19
size: NA

DNA: TGTGCCAGCAGCTTGGTAGCGGGAGGCCTCACAGATACGCAGTATTTT
CDR3: CASSLVAGGLTDTQYF
J: TRBJ2-3
D: TRBD2
V: TRBV5-8
size: NA

DNA: TGTGCCAGCAGTGAGCTAGCGGGAATGGATACGCAGTATTTT
CDR3: CASSELAGMDTQYF
J: TRBJ2-3
D: TRBD2
V: TRBV2
size: NA

DNA: TGTGCCAGCAGCTTAGGAGCGGGAGGGTGGTTGGAGACCCAGTACTTC
CDR3: CASSLGAGGWLETQYF
J: TRBJ2-5
D: TRBD2
V: TRBV13
size: NA

DNA: TGTGCCAGCAGCTATCGGAGCTCTGGGGCCAACGTCCTGACTTTC
CDR3: CASSYRSSGANVLTF
J: TRBJ2-6
D: NA
V: TRBV5-6
size: few

DNA: TGTGCCAGCAGTTTCCCTGGCGGAATCCATGAGCAGTTCTTC
CDR3: CASSFPGGIHEQFF
J: TRBJ2-1
D: NA
V: TRBV28
size: few

DNA: TGTGCCAGCATACAGGACGGTCTTCTCGAGCAGTACTTC
CDR3: CASIQDGLLEQYF
J: TRBJ2-7
D: NA
V: TRBV2
size: NA

DNA: TGTGCCAGCAGTTGGGTGTGGGGACAGAACTACGAGCAGTACTTC
CDR3: CASSWVWGQNYEQYF
J: TRBJ2-7
D: TRBD1
V: TRBV28
size: NA

DNA: TGTGCCAGCATGGGGGGGCTGTACGAGCAGTACTTC
CDR3: CASMGGLYEQYF
J: TRBJ2-7
D: NA
V: TRBV2
size: few

DNA: TGTGCCAGCAGTTTGGGGGGGGCTCCATCCTACGAGCAGTACTTC
CDR3: CASSLGGAPSYEQYF
J: TRBJ2-7
D: NA
V: TRBV27
size: NA

DNA: TGTGCCAGCAGCAGGAAGGGACTAGAGCAGTTCTTC
CDR3: CASSRKGLEQFF
J: TRBJ2-1
D: TRBD2
V: TRBV11-2
size: NA

DNA: TGTGCCAGCAGCTGGACCTCAGGGACTAGTTTGTATGAGCAGTTCTTC
CDR3: CASSWTSGTSLYEQFF
J: TRBJ2-1
D: TRBD2
V: TRBV9
size: NA

DNA: TGTGCCAGCACCAGGGAGAACACCGGGGAGCTGTTTTTT
CDR3: CASTRENTGELFF
J: TRBJ2-2
D: NA
V: TRBV2
size: NA

DNA: TGTGCCAGCAGTTTACAAGCGCGGGGCTATGGCTACACCTTC
CDR3: CASSLQARGYGYTF
J: TRBJ1-2
D: NA
V: TRBV28
size: NA

DNA: TGTGCCAGCTCACCATTTGCACTAGCGGGAGAATACCACTTGATAGATACGCAGTATTTT
CDR3: CASSPFALAGEYHLIDTQYF
J: TRBJ2-3
D: TRBD2
V: TRBV18
size: NA

DNA: TGCGCCAGCAGCCTCCTGGGACTCGCGTCCTACGAGCAGTACTTC
CDR3: CASSLLGLASYEQYF
J: TRBJ2-7
D: NA
V: TRBV4-1
size: NA

DNA: TGCGCCAGCAGCTTGGGGGGCGCAGGGGACAATGAGCAGTTCTTC
CDR3: CASSLGGAGDNEQFF
J: TRBJ2-1
D: NA
V: TRBV5-1
size: NA